This T cell receptor (beta chain) originates from a study of blood T cells in healthy people across ages. The use of a sample-barcoded 5' primer and a J-beta primer mix characterized a second PCR of 7 to 11 cycles. TCRdb called the 5' RACE reads again in MiXCR, with one record for every CDR3 protein. The sample carries about 1.5 million distinct CDR3 sequences, about 45% recorded once. Study-level results: Changes seen in expanded clonotypes were possibly confounded by donor CMV status left unknown.

This clonotype occurred a few times. The antigen remains undetermined. The CDR3 length is 15 residues. Looked up from germline, CDR1 is SGHTA and CDR2 is FQGNSA. The junction had 6 bases not matched to a gene; V was cut back by 2 bases and J by 8 bases. The specimen sequenced was blood. The source is a woman aged 18-29 years in good health. The rearrangement links TRBV7-2 to TRBJ2-1; TRBD2 agrees at 10 bases. The CDR3 DNA sequence: TGTGCCAGCAGCTTATTGGGACTAGCGAGGGATGAGCAGTTCTTC. Translating it yields CASSLLGLARDEQFF. Based on the CDR3 plus reference TRBV7-2 and TRBJ2-1, the full variable domain is GAGVSQSPSNKVTEKGKDVELRCDPISGHTALYWYRQSLGQGLEFLIYFQGNSAPDKSGLPSDRFSAERTGGSVSTLTIQRTQQEDSAVYLCASSLLGLARDEQFFGPGTRLTVL.